Listed here is a single T cell receptor (beta chain). Germline values: CDR1 KGHSH, CDR2 LQKENI. The CDR3 consists of 15 residues. This sample was taken from a study of cytomegalovirus exposure and HLA in healthy donors. A multiplex PCR was run with 60 Vbeta primers and 13 Jbeta primers. The repertoire was sequenced with immunoSEQ multiplex PCR; TCRdb's copy has only in-frame clones and lacks some. The sample records around 220,000 clones, about 70% being singletons. The V call is TRBV18, the J call TRBJ2-5; 8 positions match TRBD1. The J call may not be correct, given that the DNA end is closer to TRBJ2-7. The source of this sequence is a woman aged 25 to 39 in good health and CMV-seronegative. The sequenced sample consisted of PBMCs. This chain's CDR3 is CASSPQGATSYEQYF. CDR3 DNA sequence: TGTGCCAGCTCACCGCAGGGGGCGACCTCCTACGAGCAGTACTTC.